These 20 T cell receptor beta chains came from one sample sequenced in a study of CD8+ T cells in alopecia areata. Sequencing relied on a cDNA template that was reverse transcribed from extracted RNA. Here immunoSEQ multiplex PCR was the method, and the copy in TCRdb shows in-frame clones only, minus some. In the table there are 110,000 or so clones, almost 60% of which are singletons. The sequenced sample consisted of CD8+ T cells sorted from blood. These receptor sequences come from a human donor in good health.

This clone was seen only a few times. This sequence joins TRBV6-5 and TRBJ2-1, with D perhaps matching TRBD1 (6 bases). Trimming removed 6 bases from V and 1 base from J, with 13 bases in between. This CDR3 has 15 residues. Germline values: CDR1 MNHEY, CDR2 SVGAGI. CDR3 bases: TGTGCCAGCAGCCTCGCCAGGGGTTCCTACAATGAGCAGTTCTTC. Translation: CASSLARGSYNEQFF.

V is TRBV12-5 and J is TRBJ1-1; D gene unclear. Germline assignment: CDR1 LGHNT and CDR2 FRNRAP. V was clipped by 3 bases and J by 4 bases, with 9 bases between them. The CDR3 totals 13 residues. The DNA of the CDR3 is TGTGCTAGTGGTTTAGGCCTAAGCACTGAAGCTTTCTTT. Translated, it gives CASGLGLSTEAFF.

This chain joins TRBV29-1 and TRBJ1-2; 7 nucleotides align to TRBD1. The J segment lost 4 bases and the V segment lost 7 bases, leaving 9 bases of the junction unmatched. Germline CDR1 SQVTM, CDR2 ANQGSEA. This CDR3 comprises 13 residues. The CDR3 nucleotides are TGCAGCGGCTCCTCCGGGACAGTCTATGGCTACACCTTC. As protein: CSGSSGTVYGYTF.

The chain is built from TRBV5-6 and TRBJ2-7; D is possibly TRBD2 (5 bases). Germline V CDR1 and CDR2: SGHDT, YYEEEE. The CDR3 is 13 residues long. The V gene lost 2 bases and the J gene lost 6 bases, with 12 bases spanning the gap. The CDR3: CASSFGPGGEQYF. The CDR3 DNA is TGTGCCAGCAGCTTTGGGCCAGGAGGCGAGCAGTACTTC.

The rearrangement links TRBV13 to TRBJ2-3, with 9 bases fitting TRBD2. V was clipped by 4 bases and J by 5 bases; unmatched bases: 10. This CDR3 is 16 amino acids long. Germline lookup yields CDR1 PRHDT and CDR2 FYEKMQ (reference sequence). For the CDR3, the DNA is TGTGCCAGCAGCTACGCTCCTAGCGGGGACGGAGATACGCAGTATTTT. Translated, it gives CASSYAPSGDGDTQYF. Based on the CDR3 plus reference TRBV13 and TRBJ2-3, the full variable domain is AAGVIQSPRHLIKEKRETATLKCYPIPRHDTVYWYQQGPGQDPQFLISFYEKMQSDKGSIPDRFSAQQFSDYHSELNMSSLELGDSALYFCASSYAPSGDGDTQYFGPGTRLTVL.

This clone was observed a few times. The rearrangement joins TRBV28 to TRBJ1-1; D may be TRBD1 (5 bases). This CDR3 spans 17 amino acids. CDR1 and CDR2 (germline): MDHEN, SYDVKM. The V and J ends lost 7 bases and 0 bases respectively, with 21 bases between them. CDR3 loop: CASIRTGTRVLNTEAFF. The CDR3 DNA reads TGTGCCAGCATAAGAACCGGGACCAGGGTCCTGAACACTGAAGCTTTCTTT.

CDR3: CASSEGDLPWGSPLHF. The DNA for the CDR3 is TGTGCCAGCAGTGAAGGGGACCTTCCCTGGGGTTCACCCCTCCACTTT. This sequence joins TRBV6-1 and TRBJ1-6; a possible D gene is TRBD1 (5 bases). V was clipped by 1 base and J by 9 bases, with 16 bases between them. From germline, CDR1 is MNHNS and CDR2 SASEGT. The CDR3 sequence is 16 residues long.

The CDR3 region has the DNA TGTGCCAGTAGTATAGATGGGGTACCCTCCTACAATGAGCAGTTCTTC. Encoded protein: CASSIDGVPSYNEQFF. V and J are TRBV19 and TRBJ2-1; D is unresolved. Per germline, CDR1 LNHDA and CDR2 SQIVND (reference sequence). The V gene lost 0 bases and the J gene lost 0 bases, with 9 bases spanning the gap. The CDR3 sequence is 16 residues long.

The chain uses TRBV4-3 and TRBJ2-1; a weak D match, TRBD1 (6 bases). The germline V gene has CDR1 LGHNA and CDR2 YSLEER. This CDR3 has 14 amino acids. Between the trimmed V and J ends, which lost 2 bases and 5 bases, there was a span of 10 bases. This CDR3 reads CASSQRQVNNEQFF. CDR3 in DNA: TGCGCCAGCAGCCAACGACAGGTTAACAATGAGCAGTTCTTC.

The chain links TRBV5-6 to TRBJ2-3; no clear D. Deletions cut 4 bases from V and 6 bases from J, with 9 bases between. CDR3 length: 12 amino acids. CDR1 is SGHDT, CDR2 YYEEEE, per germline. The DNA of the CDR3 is TGTGCCAGCAGCCCTGGCTCTGATACGCAGTATTTT. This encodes CASSPGSDTQYF.

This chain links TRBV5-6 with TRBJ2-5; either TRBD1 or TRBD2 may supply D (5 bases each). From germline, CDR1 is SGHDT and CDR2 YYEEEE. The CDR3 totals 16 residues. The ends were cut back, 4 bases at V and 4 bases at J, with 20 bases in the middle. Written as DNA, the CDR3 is TGTGCCAGCAGCGAGCCAGGGAGCCCGGTGGCAGAGACCCAGTACTTC. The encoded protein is CASSEPGSPVAETQYF.

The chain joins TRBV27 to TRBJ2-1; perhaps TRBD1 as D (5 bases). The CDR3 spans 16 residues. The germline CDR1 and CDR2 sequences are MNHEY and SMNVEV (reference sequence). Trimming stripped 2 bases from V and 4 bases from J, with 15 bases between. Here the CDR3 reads CASSLEGAIMYNEQFF. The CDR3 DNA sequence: TGTGCCAGCAGTTTAGAAGGGGCGATAATGTACAATGAGCAGTTCTTC.

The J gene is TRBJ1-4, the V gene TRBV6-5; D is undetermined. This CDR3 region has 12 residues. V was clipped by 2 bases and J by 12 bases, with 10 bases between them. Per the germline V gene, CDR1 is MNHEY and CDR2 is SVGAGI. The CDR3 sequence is CASSYGDGELFF. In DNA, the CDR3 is TGTGCCAGCAGTTACGGGGATGGGGAACTGTTTTTT.

CDR3 region: CSVERGAGASTGGQFF. The DNA for the CDR3 is TGCAGCGTTGAAAGGGGAGCAGGGGCGTCGACAGGGGGGCAGTTCTTC. The J gene is TRBJ2-1, the V gene TRBV29-1; 9 nucleotides align to TRBD1. The germline gives CDR1 SQVTM, CDR2 ANQGSEA. Trimming removed 2 bases from V and 12 bases from J; junction bases left unmatched: 17. The CDR3 totals 16 residues.

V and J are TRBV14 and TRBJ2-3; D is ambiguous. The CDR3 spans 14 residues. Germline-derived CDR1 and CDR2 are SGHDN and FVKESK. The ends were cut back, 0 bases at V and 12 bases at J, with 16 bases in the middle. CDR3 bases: TGTGCCAGCAGCCAAGATCCCGTCAGCGTCCCCCAGTATTTT. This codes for CASSQDPVSVPQYF. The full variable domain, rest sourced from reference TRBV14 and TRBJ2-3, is EAGVTQFPSHSVIEKGQTVTLRCDPISGHDNLYWYRRVMGKEIKFLLHFVKESKQDESGMPNNRFLAERTGGTYSTLKVQPAELEDSGVYFCASSQDPVSVPQYFGPGTRLTVL.

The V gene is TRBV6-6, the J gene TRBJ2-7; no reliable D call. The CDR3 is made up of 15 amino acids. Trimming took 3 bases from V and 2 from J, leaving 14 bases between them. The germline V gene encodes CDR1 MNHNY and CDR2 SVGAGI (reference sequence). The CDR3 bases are TGTGCCAGCAGTTATGGTTTTCCGTCAACCTACGAGCAGTACTTC. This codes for CASSYGFPSTYEQYF.

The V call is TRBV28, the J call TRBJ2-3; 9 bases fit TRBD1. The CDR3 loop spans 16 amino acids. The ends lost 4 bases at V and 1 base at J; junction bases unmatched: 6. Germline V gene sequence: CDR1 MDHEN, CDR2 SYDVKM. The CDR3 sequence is CASSSLWTGGTDTQYF. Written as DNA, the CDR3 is TGTGCCAGCAGTTCCCTCTGGACAGGGGGCACAGATACGCAGTATTTT.

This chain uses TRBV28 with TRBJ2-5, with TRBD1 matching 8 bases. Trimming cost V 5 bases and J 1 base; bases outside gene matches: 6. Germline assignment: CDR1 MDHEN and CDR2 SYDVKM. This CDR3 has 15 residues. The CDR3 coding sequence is TGTGCCAGCAGTCCAAGACAGGGGCCCCAAGAGACCCAGTACTTC. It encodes CASSPRQGPQETQYF.

The CDR3 bases are TGTGCCAGCAGTCTAGGGGGGCGCACTGAAGCTTTCTTT. It encodes CASSLGGRTEAFF. The V and J genes are TRBV7-8 and TRBJ1-1, with D possibly being TRBD1 (6 bases). Trimming cost V 6 bases and J 4 bases, with 12 bases left between them. This CDR3 comprises 13 residues. Looked up from germline, CDR1 is SGHVS and CDR2 is FQNEAQ.

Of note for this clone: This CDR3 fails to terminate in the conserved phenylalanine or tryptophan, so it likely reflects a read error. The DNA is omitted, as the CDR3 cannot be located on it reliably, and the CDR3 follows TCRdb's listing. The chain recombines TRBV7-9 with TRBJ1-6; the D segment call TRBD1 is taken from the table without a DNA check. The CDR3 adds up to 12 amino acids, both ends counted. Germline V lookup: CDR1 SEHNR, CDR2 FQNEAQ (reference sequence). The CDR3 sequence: CASTPIGGQGLI.